One and the same sample provided the 8 T cell receptor beta chains below, sequenced in a study of beta chain features in type 1 diabetes. Study conclusions and caveats: TCRB CDR3 length was moderately but significantly reduced in all four CD4+ subsets of Type 1 diabetes patients.

Their specific antigens are unknown. Since all of the isolated RNA was reverse transcribed, expressed TCRB transcripts were what got sequenced. Clones were read by immunoSEQ multiplex PCR, and TCRdb kept only the in-frame ones, dropping some. This repertoire shows over 150,000 clones, over 9% found once; its top ten account for more than 0.45%. Sample: central memory CD4+ T cells from blood. These receptors were obtained from a man younger than 45 with type 1 diabetes.

In this sample, this clone turned up a few times. This rearrangement joins TRBV5-1 to TRBJ2-1, with 9 bases that match TRBD2. From germline, CDR1 is SGHRS and CDR2 YFSETQ. This CDR3 is 16 amino acids long. V trimming: 0 bases; J trimming: 8 bases; junction bases outside the gene matches: 9. The CDR3 DNA is TGCGCCAGCAGCTTGGAGGCGGGAGGGGCCAGGGATGAGCAGTTCTTC. Its protein is CASSLEAGGARDEQFF.

This clone was found a few times. V gene TRBV11-2 combines with J gene TRBJ2-1; D gene uncertain. This CDR3 comprises 13 residues. V was cut by 7 bases and J by 4 bases, with 11 bases left in between. Germline V CDR1 and CDR2: SGHAT, FQNNGV. CDR3 sequence (DNA): TGTGCCAGCACCCCCCCAGGATACAATGAGCAGTTCTTC. Amino acids: CASTPPGYNEQFF.

This clone was counted between two and nine times. The chain recombines TRBV7-8 with TRBJ2-3; 10 bases match TRBD2. The V segment lost 4 bases and the J segment 4 bases; nucleotides outside the gene matches: 8. This CDR3 is built from 16 residues. Germline values: CDR1 SGHVS, CDR2 FQNEAQ. In nucleotides, the CDR3 is TGTGCCAGCAGCTACGGGAGTAGCGGGGGGTCAGATACGCAGTATTTT. Amino acid sequence: CASSYGSSGGSDTQYF.

The gene calls are TRBV7-2 and TRBJ2-3; tentatively, D is TRBD2 (5 bases). Germline lookup yields CDR1 SGHTA and CDR2 FQGNSA. The germline V and J ends were trimmed by 1 base and 6 bases, with 11 bases remaining between them. CDR3 size: 14 residues. CDR3 nucleotides: TGTGCCAGCAGCTTAGGGATTGAGCGGGATACGCAGTATTTT. The encoded protein is CASSLGIERDTQYF.

The chain employs TRBV4-3 and TRBJ2-3, with a tentative D call TRBD1 (5 bases). V lost 4 bases and J lost 3, with 17 bases in between. CDR3 size: 16 residues. Germline lookup yields CDR1 LGHNA and CDR2 YSLEER. CDR3 nucleotides: TGCGCCAGCAGCCTGGCCGCTTCAGGGATAACAGATACGCAGTATTTT. This translates into CASSLAASGITDTQYF.

J is TRBJ2-1 and V is TRBV7-3; no reliable D call. Germline CDR1 is SGHTA and CDR2 is FQGTGA. V dropped 4 bases and J dropped 9 bases, with 13 bases sitting between them. The length of the CDR3 is 13 residues. The CDR3 protein is CASSSVVLGEQFF. The CDR3 nucleotides read TGTGCCAGCAGCTCAGTCGTCCTAGGTGAGCAGTTCTTC.

A few counts support this clone. The chain is built from TRBV7-2 and TRBJ2-7; a possible D gene is TRBD2 (5 bases). From germline, CDR1 is SGHTA and CDR2 FQGNSA. V shed 5 bases and J shed 6 bases, with 17 bases lying between them. The CDR3 is 14 residues long. The DNA of the CDR3 is TGTGCCAGCAGCCCTCGTGACAATCGGGGCGAGCAGTACTTC. Its protein is CASSPRDNRGEQYF.

This clone was seen a few times. The chain employs TRBV5-6 and TRBJ2-3, with 10 bases that match TRBD2. Germline CDR1 SGHDT, CDR2 YYEEEE. Trimming at V came to 3 bases and at J to 6 bases, leaving 7 bases not matched to a gene. This CDR3 has 15 residues. The CDR3 region is CASSSSGRAADTQYF. The CDR3 DNA reads as TGTGCCAGCAGCTCGAGCGGGAGGGCGGCGGATACGCAGTATTTT.